These T cell receptor beta chains were read from a single sample in a study of a mutant IDH1 vaccine in newly diagnosed glioma. Using immunoSEQ multiplex PCR, the repertoire was profiled, and TCRdb retains in-frame clones only, with some absent. Of under 65,000 clones in the sample, about 83% are singletons; the top ten hold 1.8%. The material sequenced was PBMCs, taken from a glioma patient treated with radiotherapy, temozolomide or both. Receptors originate from a woman aged 40 to 49 with glioma. The conserved cysteine and the conserved F or W are not part of the CDR3 here. Fields, in order: J gene, V gene, CDR3 protein.

>TRBJ1-6|TRBV2
ASRGTGSPLH
>TRBJ1-1|TRBV5-6
ASKNRGNTEAF
>TRBJ1-6|TRBV9
ASTESDRENSPLH
>TRBJ1-1|TRBV29-1
SVGQGDTEAF
>TRBJ1-1|TRBV2
ASSRDSNTEAF
>TRBJ2-7|TRBV7-2
ASSLEGRTTEQY
>TRBJ1-5|TRBV6-1
VCRETSNQPQH
>TRBJ2-2|TRBV10-3
AISEGWLAGGTTNTGELF
>TRBJ2-5|TRBV19
ASRSGGTQY
>TRBJ2-5|TRBV5-6
ASSKNPGQRKETQY
>TRBJ2-7|TRBV2
ASSLGQGNYEQY
>TRBJ1-2|TRBV5-1
ASSGEDYGYT
>TRBJ2-3|TRBV7-8
ASSLTTASDTQY
>TRBJ1-5|TRBV27
ASSLLQGHQPQH
>TRBJ2-3|TRBV7-9
ASSPRGPDTQY
>TRBJ1-2|TRBV6-5
ASSYKSAIGVYGYT
>TRBJ1-1|TRBV9
ASSVKLWDTEAF
>TRBJ1-1|TRBV6-1
ASRTGRNEAF
>TRBJ2-1|TRBV19
ASSIGASGGDEQF
>TRBJ2-7|TRBV5-1
ASSLVLGAYEQY
>TRBJ2-7|TRBV18
ASSVAGTAGGNEQY
>TRBJ2-7|TRBV6-1
ASSQAGVEYEQY
>TRBJ1-1|TRBV19
ASSIAGYTEAF
>TRBJ2-1|TRBV25-1
ASRGTPLYNEQF
>TRBJ1-2|TRBV5-8
ASSPRPGRGYT
>TRBJ2-4|TRBV5-1
ASSPAGTSGGAAQNIQY
>TRBJ2-7|TRBV5-1
ASSYYRSYEQY
>TRBJ2-5|TRBV6-5
ASSYGETQY
>TRBJ2-3|TRBV7-9
ASSPVSDTQY
>TRBJ2-7|TRBV10-3
AISSGYEQY
>TRBJ1-4|TRBV9
ASSVGRGANEKLF
>TRBJ1-6|TRBV30
AWRMTGDNSPLH
>TRBJ1-2|TRBV7-9
ASSLNRGYGYT
>TRBJ2-3|TRBV4-3
ASSKRGPLDTQY
>TRBJ2-7|TRBV18
ASSPPTGVNEQY
>TRBJ1-1|TRBV6-1
ASSGLVGRNTEAF
>TRBJ2-1|TRBV10-3
AGSGGGSDNEQF
>TRBJ2-2|TRBV19
ASSTGRARGELF
>TRBJ1-2|TRBV27
ASSPYRVKDGYT
>TRBJ1-2|TRBV4-1
ASSPRGEGYT
>TRBJ2-7|TRBV4-1
ASSQRDSLYEQY
>TRBJ1-2|TRBV19
ASSIAGSARYGYT
>TRBJ1-6|TRBV10-2
ASSHGQGAVPNSPLH
>TRBJ2-7|TRBV7-6
ASSLVGLAYAYEQY
>TRBJ1-1|TRBV2
ASSAGTSGTEAF
>TRBJ1-1|TRBV5-6
ASSQDRITEAF
>TRBJ2-7|TRBV9
ASSFGGGDEQY
>TRBJ2-2|TRBV5-1
ASRPGQGLGELF
>TRBJ2-5|TRBV10-3
AISEAGGGEETQY
>TRBJ2-1|TRBV10-3
AISAGPSDNEQF
>TRBJ2-7|TRBV5-6
ASSQNGQGYEQY
>TRBJ1-2|TRBV4-2
ASSQATREGDPNYGYT
>TRBJ2-6|TRBV19
ASSKQDSGANVLT
>TRBJ2-1|TRBV29-1
SVAQSNEQF